A selection of T cell receptor beta chains follows, all from one sample in a study of cytomegalovirus exposure and HLA in healthy donors. Generated by immunoSEQ multiplex PCR, the TCRdb table keeps only in-frame clones and is missing some. The sample shows about 62,000 clones, more than 70% of them seen only once. The source material was PBMCs. These receptors were collected from a man between 18 and 35 years old in good health and CMV-seronegative. CDR3s include the opening cysteine and the closing phenylalanine or tryptophan. Each record gives: CDR3 length, J gene, V gene, clone size, D gene, CDR3 protein, CDR3 DNA. A D gene is named only where the DNA matches it firmly. Not all rows give a size; the values are once, few, many and, for expanded clones, a class.

CDR3 length: 15
J gene: TRBJ1-6
V gene: TRBV6-1
clone size: -
D gene: -
CDR3 protein: CASRHRDDYNSPLHF
CDR3 DNA: TGTGCCAGCAGACACAGGGACGATTATAATTCACCCCTCCACTTT

CDR3 length: 18
J gene: TRBJ1-1
V gene: TRBV4-1
clone size: few
D gene: TRBD1
CDR3 protein: CASSQGYRGLLTNTEAFF
CDR3 DNA: TGCGCCAGCAGCCAAGGTTACAGGGGGCTTCTAACGAACACTGAAGCTTTCTTT

CDR3 length: 11
J gene: TRBJ1-1
V gene: TRBV29-1
clone size: -
D gene: TRBD1
CDR3 protein: CSVNRGSKAFF
CDR3 DNA: TGCAGCGTTAACAGGGGCTCGAAGGCTTTCTTT

CDR3 length: 13
J gene: TRBJ1-5
V gene: TRBV30
clone size: once
D gene: TRBD1
CDR3 protein: CAWNTGGGQPQHF
CDR3 DNA: TGTGCCTGGAATACAGGGGGGGGTCAGCCCCAGCATTTT

CDR3 length: 16
J gene: TRBJ2-1
V gene: TRBV7-6
clone size: -
D gene: -
CDR3 protein: CASSQGGAGAYNEQFF
CDR3 DNA: TGTGCCAGCAGCCAGGGAGGGGCAGGGGCCTACAATGAGCAGTTCTTC

CDR3 length: 14
J gene: TRBJ2-4
V gene: TRBV6-5
clone size: -
D gene: TRBD1
CDR3 protein: CASRSGQGRDIQYF
CDR3 DNA: TGTGCCAGCCGTTCGGGACAGGGTAGAGACATTCAGTACTTC

CDR3 length: 15
J gene: TRBJ2-7
V gene: TRBV7-2
clone size: -
D gene: -
CDR3 protein: CASSFRDLGRGEQYF
CDR3 DNA: TGTGCCAGCAGCTTCCGGGACTTAGGCCGTGGGGAGCAGTACTTC

CDR3 length: 15
J gene: TRBJ2-1
V gene: TRBV4-1
clone size: few
D gene: TRBD2
CDR3 protein: CASSPGGRLMNEQFF
CDR3 DNA: TGCGCCAGCAGCCCGGGGGGGAGGCTAATGAATGAGCAGTTCTTC

CDR3 length: 17
J gene: TRBJ1-6
V gene: TRBV5-1
clone size: -
D gene: TRBD1
CDR3 protein: CASSPWGQSTDNSPLHF
CDR3 DNA: TGCGCCAGCAGCCCGTGGGGACAGTCTACAGATAATTCACCCCTCCACTTT

CDR3 length: 14
J gene: TRBJ1-5
V gene: TRBV2
clone size: -
D gene: TRBD1
CDR3 protein: CASSKQGSNQPQHF
CDR3 DNA: TGTGCCAGCAGTAAACAGGGGAGCAATCAGCCCCAGCATTTT

CDR3 length: 13
J gene: TRBJ2-7
V gene: TRBV19
clone size: -
D gene: -
CDR3 protein: CASSLRRSYEQYF
CDR3 DNA: TGTGCCAGTAGTCTACGCAGGTCCTACGAGCAGTACTTC

CDR3 length: 12
J gene: TRBJ1-1
V gene: TRBV29-1
clone size: few
D gene: -
CDR3 protein: CSARRADTEAFF
CDR3 DNA: TGCAGCGCGAGGAGGGCGGACACTGAAGCTTTCTTT

CDR3 length: 15
J gene: TRBJ2-7
V gene: TRBV4-1
clone size: once
D gene: -
CDR3 protein: CASSQVPTGAYEQYF
CDR3 DNA: TGCGCCAGCAGCCAAGTTCCCACAGGAGCCTACGAGCAGTACTTC

CDR3 length: 15
J gene: TRBJ2-1
V gene: TRBV27
clone size: -
D gene: TRBD1
CDR3 protein: CASSFRDSSYNEQFF
CDR3 DNA: TGTGCCAGCAGTTTCCGGGACAGCTCCTACAATGAGCAGTTCTTC

CDR3 length: 14
J gene: TRBJ2-3
V gene: TRBV11-3
clone size: -
D gene: TRBD1
CDR3 protein: CASSLGQGTDTQYF
CDR3 DNA: TGTGCCAGCAGCTTGGGACAGGGAACAGATACGCAGTATTTT

CDR3 length: 13
J gene: TRBJ1-1
V gene: TRBV19
clone size: -
D gene: -
CDR3 protein: CASKGLGARRAFF
CDR3 DNA: TGTGCCAGTAAGGGGTTGGGGGCCCGGCGAGCTTTCTTT

CDR3 length: 16
J gene: TRBJ2-3
V gene: TRBV4-1
clone size: -
D gene: TRBD2
CDR3 protein: CASSLLTSGSSDTQYF
CDR3 DNA: TGCGCCAGCAGCCTCCTGACTAGCGGGTCCTCAGATACGCAGTATTTT

CDR3 length: 15
J gene: TRBJ1-5
V gene: TRBV5-4
clone size: -
D gene: -
CDR3 protein: CASSLAGNSNQPQHF
CDR3 DNA: TGTGCCAGCAGCTTGGCAGGGAATAGCAATCAGCCCCAGCATTTT

CDR3 length: 16
J gene: TRBJ2-1
V gene: TRBV7-9
clone size: -
D gene: TRBD1
CDR3 protein: CASSTTGGLRRNEQFF
CDR3 DNA: TGTGCCAGCAGCACTACAGGGGGCTTACGTCGGAATGAGCAGTTCTTC

CDR3 length: 15
J gene: TRBJ2-1
V gene: TRBV6-5
clone size: -
D gene: TRBD1
CDR3 protein: CASRPAGGQYNEQFF
CDR3 DNA: TGTGCCAGCAGACCGGCAGGGGGTCAGTACAATGAGCAGTTCTTC